This T cell receptor beta chain was profiled in a study of OX40 agonist ivuxolimab in advanced cancers. About the research overall: Three dose-escalation patients had partial responses: one with hepatocellular carcinoma and two with cutaneous melanoma.

General study points: Partly responding patients at 0.1-3.0 mg/kg showed some of the smallest clonal expansion.

CDR3 size: 17 residues. Germline CDR1 MDHEN, CDR2 SYDVKM. The V and J ends lost 2 bases and 10 bases respectively, with 26 bases between them. Details on this clone: Its antigen remains unknown.

TCRdb's copy holds only in-frame clones and misses some; the assay was immunoSEQ multiplex PCR. The data contain tens of thousands of clones, approximately 90% of them singletons. The rearrangement links TRBV28 to TRBJ1-1; the D gene is possibly TRBD1 (6 bases). This TCR came from an adult with an advanced solid tumor such as melanoma, head and neck, liver or kidney cancer. The sample consisted of CD4+ or CD8+ T cells sorted from blood, taken in a trial of the OX40 agonist ivuxolimab. This CDR3 reads CASSLGPGGARILRAFF. CDR3 sequence (DNA): TGTGCCAGCAGTTTAGGGCCTGGGGGGGCCCGTATATTACGAGCTTTCTTT.